Described below is a single T cell receptor beta chain sequence and its context. This clonotype has ten or more counts. What this receptor recognizes is not known. The input lacks base qualities; no much larger clone sits a single base away. Libraries were built with RT-PCR. Sequencing used an Illumina MiSeq. The public reads were run again by TCRdb, first through fastp at Q25 and then through MiXCR, and only productive beta chains were kept. Merged by CDR3 protein, the rows form single entries marked with the most common genes and DNA. This sample has around 700,000 distinct CDR3 sequences in its table, and 14% of those were observed once. The top ten constitute 3% to 4.5% of the sample. The CDR3 starts with the cysteine, ends with the phenylalanine, and has 15 residues. Only the CDR3 DNA is retained, 45 bases long and in frame from the first base. The germline V gene sets CDR1 to ENHRY and CDR2 to SYGVKD. From V the trimming removes 3 bases and from J it removes 6 bases, while the gene matches leave 9 bases of the junction unaccounted for.

The data originate from a study (TCRdb year 2016). The origin of this receptor is a female donor in good health, serving as a healthy control. The specimen sequenced was memory CD4+ T cells from blood. The chain was built from TRBV10-3 and TRBJ1-2; the junction holds 8 bases that match TRBD1. CDR3 sequence: CAISEPFRTGNGYTF. The bases read TGTGCCATCAGTGAACCCTTTCGGACAGGGAATGGCTACACCTTC.